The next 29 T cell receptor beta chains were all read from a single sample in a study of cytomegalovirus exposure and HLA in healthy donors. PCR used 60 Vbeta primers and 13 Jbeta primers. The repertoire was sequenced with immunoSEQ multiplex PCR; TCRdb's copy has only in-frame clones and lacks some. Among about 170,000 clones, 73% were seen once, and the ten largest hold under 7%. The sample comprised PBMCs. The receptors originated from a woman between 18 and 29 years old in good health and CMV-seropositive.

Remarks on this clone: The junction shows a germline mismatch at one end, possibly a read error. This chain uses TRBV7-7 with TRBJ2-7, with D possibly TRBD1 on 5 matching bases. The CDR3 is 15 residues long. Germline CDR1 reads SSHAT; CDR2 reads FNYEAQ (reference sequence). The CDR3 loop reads CASSFGHGQGYEQYF. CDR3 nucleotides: TGTGCTAGCAGCTTTGGTCATGGGCAGGGCTACGAGCAGTACTTC.

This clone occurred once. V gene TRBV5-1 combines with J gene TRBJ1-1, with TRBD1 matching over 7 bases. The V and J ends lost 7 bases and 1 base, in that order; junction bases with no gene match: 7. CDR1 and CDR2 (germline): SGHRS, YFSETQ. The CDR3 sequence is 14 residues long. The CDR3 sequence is CASAGRTGNTEAFF. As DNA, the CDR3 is TGCGCCAGCGCTGGCCGGACAGGGAACACTGAAGCTTTCTTT.

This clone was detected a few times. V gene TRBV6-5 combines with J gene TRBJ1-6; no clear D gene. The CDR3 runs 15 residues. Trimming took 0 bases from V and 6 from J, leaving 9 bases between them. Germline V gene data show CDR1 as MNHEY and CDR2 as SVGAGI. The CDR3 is CASSYSLSGNSPLHF. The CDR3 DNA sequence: TGTGCCAGCAGTTACTCGTTATCCGGTAATTCACCCCTCCACTTT.

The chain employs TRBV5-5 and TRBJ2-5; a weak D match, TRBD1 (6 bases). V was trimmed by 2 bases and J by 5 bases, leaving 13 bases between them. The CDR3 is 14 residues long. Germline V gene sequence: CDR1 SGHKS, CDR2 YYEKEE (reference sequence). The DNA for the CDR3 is TGTGCCAGCAGCTTTGGGACCCAGGGGGAGACCCAGTACTTC. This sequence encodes CASSFGTQGETQYF.

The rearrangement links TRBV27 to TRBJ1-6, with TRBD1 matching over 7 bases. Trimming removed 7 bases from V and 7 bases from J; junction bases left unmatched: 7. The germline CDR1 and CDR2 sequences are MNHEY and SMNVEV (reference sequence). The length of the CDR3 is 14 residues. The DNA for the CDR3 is TGTGCCAGCAAACACAGGGGTGTGAATTCACCCCTCCACTTT. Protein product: CASKHRGVNSPLHF.

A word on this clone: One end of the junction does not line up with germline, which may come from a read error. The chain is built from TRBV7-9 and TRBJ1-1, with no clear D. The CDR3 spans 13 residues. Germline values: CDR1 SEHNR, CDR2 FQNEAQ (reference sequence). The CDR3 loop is CSSSAGRDTEAFF. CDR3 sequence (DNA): TGTTCCAGCAGCGCGGGGAGGGACACTGAAGCTTTCTTT.

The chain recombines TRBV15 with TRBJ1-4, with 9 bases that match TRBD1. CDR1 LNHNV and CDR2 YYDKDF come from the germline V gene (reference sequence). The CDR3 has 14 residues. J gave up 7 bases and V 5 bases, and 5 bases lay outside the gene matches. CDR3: CATSPDRGVEKLFF. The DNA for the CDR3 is TGTGCCACCAGCCCGGACAGGGGAGTTGAAAAACTGTTTTTT.

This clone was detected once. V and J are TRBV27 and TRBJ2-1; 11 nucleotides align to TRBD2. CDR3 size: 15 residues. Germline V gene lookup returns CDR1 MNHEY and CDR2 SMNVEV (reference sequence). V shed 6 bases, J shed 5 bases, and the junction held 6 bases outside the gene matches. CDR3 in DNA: TGTGCCAGCAGCCTTACTAGCGGGGGCAACAATGAGCAGTTCTTC. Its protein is CASSLTSGGNNEQFF.

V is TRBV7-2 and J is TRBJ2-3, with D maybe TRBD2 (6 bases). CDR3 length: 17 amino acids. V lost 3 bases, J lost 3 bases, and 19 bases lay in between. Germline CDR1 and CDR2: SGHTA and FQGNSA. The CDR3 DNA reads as TGTGCCAGCAGCTTTGGAAGGCGGGGAGGAGGGACAGATACGCAGTATTTT. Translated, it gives CASSFGRRGGGTDTQYF. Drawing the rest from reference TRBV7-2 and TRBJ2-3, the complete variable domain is GAGVSQSPSNKVTEKGKDVELRCDPISGHTALYWYRQSLGQGLEFLIYFQGNSAPDKSGLPSDRFSAERTGGSVSTLTIQRTQQEDSAVYLCASSFGRRGGGTDTQYFGPGTRLTVL.

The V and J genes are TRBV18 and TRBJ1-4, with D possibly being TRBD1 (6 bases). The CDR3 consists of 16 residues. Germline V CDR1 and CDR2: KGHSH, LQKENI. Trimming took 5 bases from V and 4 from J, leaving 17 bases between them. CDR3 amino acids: CASSSQTGWNNEKLFF. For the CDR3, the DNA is TGTGCCAGCTCATCGCAGACAGGTTGGAATAATGAAAAACTGTTTTTT. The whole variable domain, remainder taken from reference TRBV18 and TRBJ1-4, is NAGVMQNPRHLVRRRGQEARLRCSPMKGHSHVYWYRQLPEEGLKFMVYLQKENIIDESGMPKERFSAEFPKEGPSILRIQQVVRGDSAAYFCASSSQTGWNNEKLFFGSGTQLSVL.

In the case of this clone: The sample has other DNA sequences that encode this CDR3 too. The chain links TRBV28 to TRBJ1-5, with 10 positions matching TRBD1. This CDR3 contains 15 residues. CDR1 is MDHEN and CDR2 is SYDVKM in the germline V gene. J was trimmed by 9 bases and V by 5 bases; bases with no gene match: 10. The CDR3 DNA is TGTGCCAGCAGTAGACAGGGGGCAGCCCGGGGGCCCCAGCATTTT. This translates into CASSRQGAARGPQHF.

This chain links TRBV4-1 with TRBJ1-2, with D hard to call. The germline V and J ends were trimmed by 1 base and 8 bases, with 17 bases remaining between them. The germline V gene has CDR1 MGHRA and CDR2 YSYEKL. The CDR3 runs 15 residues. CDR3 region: CASSQVGVNPKGYTF. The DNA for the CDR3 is TGCGCCAGCAGCCAAGTTGGAGTCAACCCAAAAGGCTACACCTTC.

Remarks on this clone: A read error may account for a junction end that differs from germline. The CDR3 here is CASAGAGASVLTF. The DNA for the CDR3 is TGTGCCAGCGCCGGAGCGGGGGCCAGCGTCCTGACTTTC. The chain recombines TRBV2 with TRBJ2-6; 8 bases agree with TRBD2. The CDR3 contains 13 residues. CDR1 is SNHLY and CDR2 is FYNNEI in the germline V gene.

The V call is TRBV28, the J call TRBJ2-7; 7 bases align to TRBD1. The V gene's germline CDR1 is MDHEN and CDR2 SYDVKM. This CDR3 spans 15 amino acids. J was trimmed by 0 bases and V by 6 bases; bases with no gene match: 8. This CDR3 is CASRHRTGNSYEQYF. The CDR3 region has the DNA TGTGCCAGCAGACATCGGACAGGAAACTCCTACGAGCAGTACTTC.

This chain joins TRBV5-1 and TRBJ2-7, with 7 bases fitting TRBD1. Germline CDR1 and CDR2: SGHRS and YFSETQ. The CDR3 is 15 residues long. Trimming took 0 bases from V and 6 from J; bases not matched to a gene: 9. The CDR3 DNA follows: TGCGCCAGCAGCTTGGACCCAGGGGGTCTCTCCGAGCAGTACTTC. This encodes CASSLDPGGLSEQYF.

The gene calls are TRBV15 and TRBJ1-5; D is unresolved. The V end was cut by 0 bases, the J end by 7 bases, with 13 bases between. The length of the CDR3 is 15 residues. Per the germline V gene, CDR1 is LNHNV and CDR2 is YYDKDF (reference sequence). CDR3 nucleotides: TGTGCCACCAGCAGAGATTCGGGGTTATCGCAGCCCCAGCATTTT. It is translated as CATSRDSGLSQPQHF.

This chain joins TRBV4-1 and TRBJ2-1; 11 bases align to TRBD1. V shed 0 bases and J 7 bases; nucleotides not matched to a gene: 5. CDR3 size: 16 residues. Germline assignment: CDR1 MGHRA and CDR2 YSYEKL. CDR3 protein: CASSQDRTGGWNEQFF. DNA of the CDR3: TGCGCCAGCAGCCAAGACCGGACAGGGGGCTGGAATGAGCAGTTCTTC.

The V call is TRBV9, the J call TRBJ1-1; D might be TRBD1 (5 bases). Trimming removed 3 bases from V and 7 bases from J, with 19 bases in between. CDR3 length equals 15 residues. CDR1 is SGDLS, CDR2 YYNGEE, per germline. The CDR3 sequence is CASSATRVQGNEAFF. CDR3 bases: TGTGCCAGCAGCGCGACCAGGGTTCAGGGCAATGAAGCTTTCTTT.

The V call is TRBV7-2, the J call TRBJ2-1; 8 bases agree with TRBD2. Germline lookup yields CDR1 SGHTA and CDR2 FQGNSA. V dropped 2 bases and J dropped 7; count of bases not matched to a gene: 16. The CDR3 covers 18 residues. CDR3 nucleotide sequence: TGTGCCAGCAGCTTATACCCTCCCTCGGCTAGCGGGTGGAATGAGCAGTTCTTC. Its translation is CASSLYPPSASGWNEQFF.

The CDR3 DNA sequence: TGTGCCAGCAGCTTAGACGGCCGCGGGACCCAGTACTTC. Protein product: CASSLDGRGTQYF. This rearrangement joins TRBV11-3 to TRBJ2-5; D is unresolved. Trimming stripped 0 bases from V and 7 bases from J, with 9 bases between. The CDR3 is made up of 13 amino acids. Germline values: CDR1 SGHNT, CDR2 YENEEA.

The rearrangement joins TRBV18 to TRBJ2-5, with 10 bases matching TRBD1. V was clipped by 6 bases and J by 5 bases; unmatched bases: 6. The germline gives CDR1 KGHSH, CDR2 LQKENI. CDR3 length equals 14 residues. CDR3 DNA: TGTGCCAGCTCGACTAGGACAGGGGGGGAGACCCAGTACTTC. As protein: CASSTRTGGETQYF.

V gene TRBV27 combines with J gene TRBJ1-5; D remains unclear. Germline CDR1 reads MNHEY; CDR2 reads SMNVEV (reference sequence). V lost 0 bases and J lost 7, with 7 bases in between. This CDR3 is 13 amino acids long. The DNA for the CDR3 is TGTGCCAGCAGTTTATCCCCTCGGCAGCCCCAGCATTTT. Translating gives CASSLSPRQPQHF.

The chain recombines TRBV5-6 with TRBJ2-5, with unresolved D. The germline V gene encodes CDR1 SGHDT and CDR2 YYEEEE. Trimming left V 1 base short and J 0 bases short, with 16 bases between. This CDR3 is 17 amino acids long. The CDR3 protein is CASSLIPTNSYQETQYF. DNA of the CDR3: TGTGCCAGCAGCTTGATCCCTACCAATTCGTACCAAGAGACCCAGTACTTC.

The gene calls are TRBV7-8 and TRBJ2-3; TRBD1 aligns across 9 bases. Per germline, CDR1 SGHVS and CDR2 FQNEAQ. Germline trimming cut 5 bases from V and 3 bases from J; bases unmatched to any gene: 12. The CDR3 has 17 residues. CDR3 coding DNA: TGTGCCAGCAGCCGCGCTCCGGGGACAGGGCAAACAGATACGCAGTATTTT. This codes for CASSRAPGTGQTDTQYF.

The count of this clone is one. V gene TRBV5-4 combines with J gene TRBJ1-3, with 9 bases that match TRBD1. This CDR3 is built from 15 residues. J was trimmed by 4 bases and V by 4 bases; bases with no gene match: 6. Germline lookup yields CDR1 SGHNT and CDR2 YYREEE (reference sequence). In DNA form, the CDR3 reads TGTGCCAGCAGCACCCTGACAGGGGGAGGAAACACCATATATTTT. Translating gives CASSTLTGGGNTIYF.

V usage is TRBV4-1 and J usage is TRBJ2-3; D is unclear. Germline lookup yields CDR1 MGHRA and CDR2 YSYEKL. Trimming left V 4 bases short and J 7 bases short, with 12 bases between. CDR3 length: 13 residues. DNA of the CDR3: TGCGCCAGCAGCCTTCCAGGAACCAATACGCAGTATTTT. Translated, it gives CASSLPGTNTQYF.

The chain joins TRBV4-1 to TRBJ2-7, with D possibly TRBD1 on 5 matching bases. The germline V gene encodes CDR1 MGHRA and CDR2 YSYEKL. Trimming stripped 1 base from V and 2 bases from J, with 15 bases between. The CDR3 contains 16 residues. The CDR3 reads CASSQVIRQGPYEQYF. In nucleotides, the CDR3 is TGCGCCAGCAGCCAAGTAATCCGGCAGGGCCCCTACGAGCAGTACTTC.

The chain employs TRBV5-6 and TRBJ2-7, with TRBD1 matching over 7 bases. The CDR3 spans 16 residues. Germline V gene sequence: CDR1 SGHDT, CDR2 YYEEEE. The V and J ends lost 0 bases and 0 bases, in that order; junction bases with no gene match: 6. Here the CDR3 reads CASSLVGTASSYEQYF. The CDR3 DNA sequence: TGTGCCAGCAGCTTGGTGGGGACAGCCAGCTCCTACGAGCAGTACTTC.

Written as DNA, the CDR3 is TGTGCCAGCAGAGTAGGACAGGGGGACGACACCGGGGAGCTGTTTTTT. Encoded protein: CASRVGQGDDTGELFF. V is TRBV2 and J is TRBJ2-2; 10 bases fit TRBD1. The CDR3 totals 16 residues. The junction had 7 bases not matched to a gene; V was cut back by 6 bases and J by 3 bases. Germline V gives CDR1 SNHLY, CDR2 FYNNEI.